The clone carrying this T cell receptor (beta chain) has at least ten counts. Antigen: not known. With iRepertoire HTBI primers and Arm-PCR of CDR3 regions, TCR beta libraries were built. TCRdb processed the multiplex PCR reads anew with MiXCR; each CDR3 protein has one entry. This table has under 800,000 distinct CDR3 sequences, less than 20% appearing once. The data originate from a study of regulatory T cells in long-lasting Graves disease. Notes on the study in general: TRBV28, TRBJ1-2 and TRBJ2-5 emerged as the favored segments in persistent disease.

V shed 4 bases and J 4 bases; nucleotides not matched to a gene: 6. Germline values: CDR1 DFQATT, CDR2 SNEGSKA (reference sequence). This CDR3 is 13 amino acids long. Time point meaning: newly diagnosed GD, antithyroid drugs for less than 3 months. RNA from PBMCs was the source of the TCR library. These data were likewise used in another study, on T cells in Graves' hyperthyroidism and ophthalmopathy. As that report states: The study used the HTBI primer set for a first-round RT-PCR of the TCR CDR3. Ophthalmopathy could be told apart from stable hyperthyroidism with a 13 V-J model.

This chain joins TRBV20-1 and TRBJ2-7, with TRBD1 matching over 8 bases. This specimen consisted of peripheral blood mononuclear cells (PBMCs), obtained at new diagnosis, from a patient treated with antithyroid drugs. The clonotype originates from a woman under 40 with Graves disease. The CDR3 DNA reads as TGCAGTGCTACCGGACAGGGTGGGTACGAGCAGTACTTC. Translated: CSATGQGGYEQYF.